This record covers a single T cell receptor (beta chain). Germline CDR1 is SNHLY and CDR2 is FYNNEI. With 8 bases removed from V and 3 bases from J, the gap between germline ends came to 8 bases. The CDR3 length is 11 residues. The entry originates in a study of shared clonotypes between healthy human individuals. Naive CD8 populations comprised CD45RO-negative cells positively selected for CCR7, excluding terminally differentiated effector memory CD45RA+ cells. The repertoire was sequenced with immunoSEQ multiplex PCR; TCRdb's copy has only in-frame clones and lacks some. The table records approximately 1.9 million clones, 80% to 95% of them present only once.

Sequencing used naive CD8+ T cells from PBMCs. The chain links TRBV2 to TRBJ2-7; the D gene is possibly TRBD2 (5 bases). This TCR came from a man between 18 and 29 years old in good health. Some clones in this sample may be carry-over from other donors' samples. The CDR3 protein is CASYGVYEQYF. As DNA, the CDR3 is TGTGCCAGCTACGGGGTCTACGAGCAGTACTTC.